This TCR beta chain was sequenced for a study of cytomegalovirus exposure and HLA in healthy donors. The overall study: From HLA-typed donors, an early data release held 70 million to 100 million unique TCRs. Broader study findings: The classifier reportedly diagnosed cytomegalovirus status with high specificity and sensitivity.

There are 17 residues in the CDR3. CDR1 SGHDT and CDR2 YYEEEE come from the germline V gene. The J segment lost 3 bases and the V segment lost 3 bases, leaving 13 bases of the junction unmatched. In regard to this clone: What it binds is not known.

PCR primers comprised 60 Vbeta and 13 Jbeta primers. Some clones are missing from TCRdb's copy, which holds only in-frame ones; the method was immunoSEQ multiplex PCR. The table includes over 150,000 clones, around four fifths detected once. The J gene is TRBJ2-3, the V gene TRBV5-6; 7 nucleotides agree with TRBD2. The clonotype was recovered from a woman aged 18-35 years in good health and CMV-seronegative. The sequenced sample consisted of PBMCs. The DNA for the CDR3 is TGTGCCAGCAGCTACCCGAACCGAGCGGGAAGGACAGATACGCAGTATTTT. It codes for CASSYPNRAGRTDTQYF.